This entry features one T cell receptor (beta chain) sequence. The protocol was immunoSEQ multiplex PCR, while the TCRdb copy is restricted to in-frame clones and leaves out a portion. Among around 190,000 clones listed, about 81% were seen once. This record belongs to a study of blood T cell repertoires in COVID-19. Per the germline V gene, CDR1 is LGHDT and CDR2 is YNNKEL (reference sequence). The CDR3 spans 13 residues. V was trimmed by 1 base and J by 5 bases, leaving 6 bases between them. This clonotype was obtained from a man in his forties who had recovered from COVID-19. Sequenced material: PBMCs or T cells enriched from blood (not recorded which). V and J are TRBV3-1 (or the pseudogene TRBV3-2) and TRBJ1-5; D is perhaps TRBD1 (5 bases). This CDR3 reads CASSQGGYQPQHF. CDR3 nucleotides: TGTGCCAGCAGCCAAGGGGGCTATCAGCCCCAGCATTTT.